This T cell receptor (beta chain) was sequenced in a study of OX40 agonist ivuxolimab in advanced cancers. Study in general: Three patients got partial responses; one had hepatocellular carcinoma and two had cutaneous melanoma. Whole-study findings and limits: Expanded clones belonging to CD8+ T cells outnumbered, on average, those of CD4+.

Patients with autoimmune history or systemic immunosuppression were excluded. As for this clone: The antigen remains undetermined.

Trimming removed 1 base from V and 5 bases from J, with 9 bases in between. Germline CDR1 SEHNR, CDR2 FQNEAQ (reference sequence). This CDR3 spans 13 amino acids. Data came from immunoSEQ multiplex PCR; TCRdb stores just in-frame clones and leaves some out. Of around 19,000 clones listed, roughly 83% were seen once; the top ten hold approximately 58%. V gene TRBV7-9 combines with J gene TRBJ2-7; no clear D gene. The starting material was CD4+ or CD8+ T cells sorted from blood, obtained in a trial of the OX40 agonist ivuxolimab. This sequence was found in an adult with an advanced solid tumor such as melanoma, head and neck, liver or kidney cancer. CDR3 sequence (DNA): TGTGCCAGCAGCTTAGTCGATCAGGACGAGCAGTACTTC. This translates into CASSLVDQDEQYF.